The next 2 T cell receptor beta chains were all read from a single sample in a study of blood T cell repertoires in COVID-19. Method: immunoSEQ multiplex PCR; TCRdb's copy keeps in-frame clones and lacks some. The table lists 250,000 to 300,000 clones, approximately 85% of them singletons, with under 2.5% in the top ten. The source material was PBMCs or T cells enriched from blood (not recorded which). The receptor set was obtained from a woman aged 45-65 years who had recovered from COVID-19.

The genes are TRBV18 and TRBJ1-1; D is unresolved. Trimming stripped 0 bases from V and 1 base from J, with 15 bases between. The CDR3 has 17 amino acids. The germline gives CDR1 KGHSH, CDR2 LQKENI. This CDR3 is CASSPPRASRWNTEAFF. The CDR3 DNA follows: TGTGCCAGCTCACCACCGCGGGCGAGTCGCTGGAACACTGAAGCTTTCTTT.

The DNA of the CDR3 is TGCGCCAGCAGCCCCGGACTGATCGTTTCTAACTATGGCTACACCTTC. It codes for CASSPGLIVSNYGYTF. This chain joins TRBV5-1 and TRBJ1-2; no reliable D call. V was clipped by 4 bases and J by 0 bases, with 16 bases between them. This CDR3 contains 16 residues. Germline lookup yields CDR1 SGHRS and CDR2 YFSETQ.